This T cell receptor (beta chain) is from a study of blood T cells in healthy people across ages (dated by TCRdb to between 2014 and 2017). With regard to the full study: In model experiments, template switching captured about one uniquely barcoded TCR beta cDNA molecule for every two T cells. The study measured age-related changes in TCR beta repertoire diversity using deep sequencing normalized with unique cDNA molecular identifiers. Four age groups were formed from the donors: young (average 16 years), middle-aged (around 40), aged (about 62) and long-lived (around 82). To avoid experimental bias, donors of different ages were distributed randomly across sequencing lanes. Two additional independent replicas of 1 million unique cDNA reads from the same blood draw were analyzed for two donors (one aged 18 to 29 and one aged 80 or older). What the work shows at the level of the full study, not this receptor alone: Bulk unsorted PBMC profiling prevented conclusive comparison of naive and antigen-experienced compartments. Estimates of total diversity based on one million sequenced T cells were considered lower bounds and underestimates. Observed TCR beta diversity correlated strongly with the percentage of naive T cells measured by flow cytometry. Compared with the aged group, the long-lived group had more naive CD4+ T cells, fewer expanded clones and increased TCR diversity, suggesting age selection. Observed TCR beta diversity per million T cells fell roughly linearly with age, and a significant reduction was already apparent by age approximately 40. Because the CMV infection status of the donors was unknown, age-related changes in expanded clonotypes may potentially have been confounded.

Libraries were built with 5' RACE. These reads were obtained on an Illumina HiSeq 2500. A second about 7 to 12 cycle PCR used a sample-barcoded 5' primer and a J-beta primer mix. A template-switch 5' adaptor carrying 12 random nucleotides introduced a unique molecular identifier onto each TCR beta cDNA molecule. Each sample yielded at least 2.5 million CDR3-containing paired-end reads. First-strand cDNA synthesis was performed from all RNA using the Mint cDNA synthesis kit, with priming by a TRBC-specific oligonucleotide. After uracil-DNA glycosylase treatment, a first 18-cycle PCR used universal primers M1SS and BC2_uni_R on all cDNA. The study's own analysis went as follows. For normalization, 1 million high-quality reads, each with a distinct molecular identifier, were randomly selected from each sample. Instead of being binned into consensus sequences, reads with shared molecular identifiers were discarded. CDR3 identification, clonotype clustering and error correction used MiTCR with a Q25 quality threshold and the strictest error-elimination algorithm. Lower-bound total TCR beta diversity was estimated with a nonparametric unseen species model using Euler transformation. TCRdb redid the processing of the public reads, applying fastp at Q25 and MiXCR, and retained in-frame beta chains. Rows are combined by CDR3 protein, so each entry shows the most common genes and DNA. The authors' filters were not applied to this entry. The sample table shows about 730,000 distinct CDR3 sequences, and roughly 41% are seen once. The ten biggest clones cover roughly 19% of the sample.

This clonotype was found many times. Its antigen specificity is not known. One base away there is no much larger clone; base qualities are not given. The CDR3 runs 11 amino acids, cysteine and phenylalanine included. The only DNA kept is the CDR3, 33 bases in frame from the first base. Trimming costs V 1 base and J 15 bases, and their ends lie 10 bases apart. Per the germline V gene, LGHNT is the CDR1 and FRNRAP is the CDR2. The 35 to 40 donors, aged roughly 6 to 100 years, were systemically healthy Caucasian individuals from Russia. About 10 milliliters of peripheral blood were drawn from each donor into EDTA-treated Vacutainer tubes. Ficoll-Paque density-gradient centrifugation was used to isolate PBMCs, with at least 6.5 million obtained per sample. Total RNA was extracted from PBMCs with Trizol reagent, with at least 5 micrograms obtained per sample. Naive CD45RAhigh/CD27high T cell percentages were measured by flow cytometry on a PBMC aliquot from every donor.

The source is an older woman in good health. The chain links TRBV12-5 with TRBJ2-1; no confident D gene assignment can be made. Sequencing used blood. The sequenced DNA: TGTGCTAGTGGTTTGGACAGAGATCGGTTCTTC. Its translation reads: CASGLDRDRFF.